This paragraph reports one TCR beta chain. The V end lost 6 bases, the J end lost 4 bases, and 9 bases lay between the germline ends. The CDR3 length is 12 residues. CDR1 and CDR2 from the germline V gene are MDHEN and SYDVKM. This sample was taken from a study of shared clonotypes between healthy human individuals. Study background: The plates for each donor numbered three CD4 naive, three CD4 memory, two CD8 naive and one CD8 memory.

Deep was the level used in running the assay. Clones were read by immunoSEQ multiplex PCR, and TCRdb kept only the in-frame ones, dropping some. This table has over 2 million clones, about nine tenths appearing once. The sample consisted of naive CD4+ T cells from PBMCs. As to subset: CD45RA+ positively selected. The chain combines TRBV28 with TRBJ2-5; no firm D call. The sequence was obtained from a man between 18 and 29 years old in good health. Some clones in this sample may be carry-over from other donors' samples. Here the CDR3 reads CASRGSAETQYF. Here the CDR3 DNA reads TGTGCCAGCAGGGGGTCCGCAGAGACCCAGTACTTC.